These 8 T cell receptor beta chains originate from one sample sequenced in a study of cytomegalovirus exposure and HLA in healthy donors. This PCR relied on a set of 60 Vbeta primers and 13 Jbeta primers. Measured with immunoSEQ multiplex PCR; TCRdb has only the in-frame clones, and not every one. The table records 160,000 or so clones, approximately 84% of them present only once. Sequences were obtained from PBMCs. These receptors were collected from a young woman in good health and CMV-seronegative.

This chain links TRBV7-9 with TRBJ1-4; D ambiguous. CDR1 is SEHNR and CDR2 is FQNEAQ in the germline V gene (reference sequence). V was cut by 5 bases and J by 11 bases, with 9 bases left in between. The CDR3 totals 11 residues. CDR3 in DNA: TGTGCCAGCAGCCAAACGGAGAAACTGTTTTTT. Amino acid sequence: CASSQTEKLFF.

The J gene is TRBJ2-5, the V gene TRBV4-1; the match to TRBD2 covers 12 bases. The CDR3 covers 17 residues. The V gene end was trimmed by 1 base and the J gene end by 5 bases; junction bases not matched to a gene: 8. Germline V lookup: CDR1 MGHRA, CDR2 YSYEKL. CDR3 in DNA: TGCGCCAGCAGCCAAGGACTAGCGGGGGCATTTATGGAGACCCAGTACTTC. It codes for CASSQGLAGAFMETQYF.

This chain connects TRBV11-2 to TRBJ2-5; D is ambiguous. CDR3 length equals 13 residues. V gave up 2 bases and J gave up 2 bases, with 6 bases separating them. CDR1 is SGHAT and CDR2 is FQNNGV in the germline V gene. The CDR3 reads CASSLLLQETQYF. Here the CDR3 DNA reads TGTGCCAGCAGCTTACTCCTGCAAGAGACCCAGTACTTC.

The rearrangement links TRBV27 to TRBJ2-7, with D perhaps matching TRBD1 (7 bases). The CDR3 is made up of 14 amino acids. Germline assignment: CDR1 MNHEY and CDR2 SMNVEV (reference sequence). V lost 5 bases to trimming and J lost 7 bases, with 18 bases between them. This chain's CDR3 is CASSPLGGAGEQYF. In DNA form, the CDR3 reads TGTGCCAGCAGTCCCTTAGGGGGCGCGGGGGAGCAGTACTTC.

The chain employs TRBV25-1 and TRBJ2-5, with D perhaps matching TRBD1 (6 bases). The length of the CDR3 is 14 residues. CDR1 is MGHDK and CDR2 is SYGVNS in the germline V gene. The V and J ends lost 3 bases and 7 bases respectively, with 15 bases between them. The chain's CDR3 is CASSDWDTHGTQYF. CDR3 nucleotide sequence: TGTGCCAGCAGTGACTGGGACACCCATGGGACCCAGTACTTC.

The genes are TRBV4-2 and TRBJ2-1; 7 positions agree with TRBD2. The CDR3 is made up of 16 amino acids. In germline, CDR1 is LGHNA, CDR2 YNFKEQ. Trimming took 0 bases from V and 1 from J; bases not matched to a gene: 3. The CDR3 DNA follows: TGTGCCAGCAGCCAAGATGCTAGCGGATCCTACAATGAGCAGTTCTTC. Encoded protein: CASSQDASGSYNEQFF.

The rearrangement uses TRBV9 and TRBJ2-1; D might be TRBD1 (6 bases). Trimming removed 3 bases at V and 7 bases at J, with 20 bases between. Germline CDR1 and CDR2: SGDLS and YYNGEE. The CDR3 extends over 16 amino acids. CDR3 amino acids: CASSGPGDPIGNEQFF. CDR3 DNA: TGTGCCAGCAGCGGACCAGGGGATCCTATAGGGAATGAGCAGTTCTTC.

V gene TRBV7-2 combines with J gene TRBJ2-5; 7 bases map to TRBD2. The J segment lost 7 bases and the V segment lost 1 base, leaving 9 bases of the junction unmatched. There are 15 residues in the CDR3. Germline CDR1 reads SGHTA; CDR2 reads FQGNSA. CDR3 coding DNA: TGTGCCAGCAGCTTAGTGGGTAGCGGGTTGGTGACCCAGTACTTC. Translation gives CASSLVGSGLVTQYF. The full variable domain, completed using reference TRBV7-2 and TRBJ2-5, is GAGVSQSPSNKVTEKGKDVELRCDPISGHTALYWYRQSLGQGLEFLIYFQGNSAPDKSGLPSDRFSAERTGGSVSTLTIQRTQQEDSAVYLCASSLVGSGLVTQYFGPGTRLLVL.